The 25 T cell receptor beta chains presented below share a single source sample, sequenced in a study of post-analysis software for immune sequencing data. Study-wide findings and caveats: A handful of TRBV segments were significantly more frequent in patients than in controls. TRBV5-6, TRBV5-1 and TRBV20-1 were among these segments.

These receptors are not linked to any known antigen. Unique molecular identifiers featured in each of the TCR beta cDNA libraries. TCRdb reanalysed the PCR reads using MiXCR and keeps one entry per CDR3 protein. In the table there are around 200,000 distinct CDR3 sequences, 29% of which are singletons. The source material was blood. Receptors originate from a girl under 18 with multiple sclerosis.

In its sample, this clonotype was seen many times. This rearrangement joins TRBV5-6 to TRBJ2-4; 7 bases are a match to TRBD2. Germline V gene sequence: CDR1 SGHDT, CDR2 YYEEEE. This CDR3 contains 16 residues. J gave up 3 bases and V 0 bases, and 6 bases lay outside the gene matches. CDR3 sequence reads: CASSLVGGDVKNIQYF. CDR3 in DNA: TGTGCCAGCAGCTTGGTGGGGGGGGACGTCAAAAACATTCAGTACTTC.

The chain carries TRBV28 and TRBJ2-1; TRBD1 or TRBD2 may be the D gene (5 bases each). This CDR3 is 13 amino acids long. CDR1 MDHEN and CDR2 SYDVKM come from the germline V gene. V was shortened by 8 bases and J by 10 bases, with 18 bases between the two germline ends. The CDR3 sequence: CASGDGTTYEQFF. CDR3 bases: TGTGCCAGCGGCGATGGGACCACCTACGAGCAGTTCTTC.

The CDR3, as DNA: TGTGCCAGCAGCTTAGGTCATCACACCGGGGAGCTGTTTTTT. It specifies CASSLGHHTGELFF. This sequence joins TRBV7-7 and TRBJ2-2; D is ambiguous. The CDR3 runs to 14 residues. Germline-derived CDR1 and CDR2 are SSHAT and FNYEAQ (reference sequence). V was trimmed by 1 base and J by 3 bases, leaving 6 bases between them.

The chain combines TRBV5-1 with TRBJ2-1; the D is unclear. Trimming cost V 0 bases and J 6 bases, with 16 bases left between them. Germline lookup yields CDR1 SGHRS and CDR2 YFSETQ. There are 16 residues in the CDR3. The CDR3 loop is CASSLVSLLNTNEQFF. CDR3 bases: TGCGCCAGCAGCTTGGTCTCCCTACTAAACACCAATGAGCAGTTCTTC.

In this sample, this clonotype turned up many times. V and J are TRBV7-2 and TRBJ2-4, with a possible D match to TRBD2 (7 bases). This CDR3 comprises 20 residues. The germline V and J ends were trimmed by 1 base and 6 bases, with 28 bases remaining between them. CDR1 and CDR2 (germline): SGHTA, FQGNSA. In nucleotides, the CDR3 is TGTGCCAGCAGCTTAGTCAGCGCCCTCCGTGTGGGGGGGGCTGGAAACATTCAGTACTTC. This translates into CASSLVSALRVGGAGNIQYF.

The chain carries TRBV12-3 or TRBV12-4 and TRBJ1-1; 8 bases are shared with TRBD1. Trimming took 6 bases from V and 0 from J; bases not matched to a gene: 6. This CDR3 is built from 15 residues. CDR3 nucleotide sequence: TGTGCCAGCAGCCGGACAGGGACGATGAACACTGAAGCTTTCTTT. Its translation is CASSRTGTMNTEAFF.

J is TRBJ2-7 and V is TRBV10-3, with TRBD2 matching over 12 bases. Germline V gives CDR1 ENHRY, CDR2 SYGVKD. The CDR3 is made up of 13 amino acids. Trimming took 11 bases from V and 3 from J; bases not matched to a gene: 5. CDR3 amino acids: CAARTSGNYEQYF. CDR3 nucleotide sequence: TGTGCCGCACGGACTAGCGGGAACTACGAGCAGTACTTC.

This clonotype has just a few counts. This chain links TRBV2 with TRBJ2-1, with D tentatively TRBD2 (5 bases). Trimming pared 1 base from V and 4 bases from J, leaving 14 bases between. The CDR3 runs to 16 residues. Looked up from germline, CDR1 is SNHLY and CDR2 is FYNNEI. The chain's CDR3 is CASSEVEAAEYNEQFF. The DNA of the CDR3 is TGTGCCAGCAGTGAAGTGGAGGCCGCGGAATACAATGAGCAGTTCTTC.

This clonotype showed up many times. The CDR3 loop is CATKDRGHEQYF. DNA for the CDR3: TGTGCCACCAAGGACAGGGGACACGAGCAGTACTTC. The J gene is TRBJ2-7, the V gene TRBV28; 9 bases are shared with TRBD1. Germline V gives CDR1 MDHEN, CDR2 SYDVKM. The CDR3 contains 12 residues. Losses at the gene ends were 10 bases for V and 5 bases for J; bases not matched to a gene: 6.

This clonotype was counted at least ten times. This chain joins TRBV20-1 and TRBJ1-6; D gene ambiguous. CDR3 length: 14 residues. The germline V gene encodes CDR1 DFQATT and CDR2 SNEGSKA (reference sequence). Trimming pared 4 bases from V and 0 bases from J, leaving 7 bases between. The CDR3 nucleotides are TGCAGTGCTACAAACCCCTCCTATAATTCACCCCTCCACTTT. Translation: CSATNPSYNSPLHF.

CDR3 DNA sequence: TGTGCCAGCAGCACTAGGGGGAAAAACTCCTACGAGCAGTACTTC. It codes for CASSTRGKNSYEQYF. The chain joins TRBV28 to TRBJ2-7; the D gene is possibly TRBD1 (6 bases). V was clipped by 6 bases and J by 0 bases, with 15 bases between them. This CDR3 contains 15 residues. CDR1 and CDR2 (germline): MDHEN, SYDVKM.

This clonotype was picked up many times. V gene TRBV29-1 combines with J gene TRBJ2-3, with 13 bases identical to TRBD2. This CDR3 region has 17 residues. The germline V gene encodes CDR1 SQVTM and CDR2 ANQGSEA. V gave up 4 bases and J gave up 4 bases; unmatched junction bases: 11. The CDR3 protein is CSVAEGGLAGVPDTQYF. The CDR3 DNA reads TGCAGCGTTGCCGAGGGAGGACTAGCGGGAGTACCAGATACGCAGTATTTT.

CDR3 region: CASSVGSWSNQPKYGYTF. Written as DNA, the CDR3 is TGTGCCAGCAGTGTTGGTTCCTGGTCCAACCAACCGAAATATGGCTACACCTTC. This chain connects TRBV2 to TRBJ1-2; D not certain. CDR3 size: 18 residues. Germline loops: CDR1 SNHLY, CDR2 FYNNEI. Trimming took 4 bases from V and 5 from J, leaving 26 bases between them.

About this clonotype: One base away lies a much larger clone, so this may be a sequencing read error. This chain links TRBV11-2 with TRBJ2-7; D is unresolved. The CDR3 consists of 14 residues. Germline values: CDR1 SGHAT, CDR2 FQNNGV. V dropped 7 bases and J dropped 7 bases, with 20 bases sitting between them. The CDR3 DNA sequence: TGTGCCAGCATCTCCCTTTTCGCCATCAATGAGCAGTACTTC. It encodes CASISLFAINEQYF.

About this clonotype itself: A single base separates this from a much larger clone, so it may be a read error. The rearrangement uses TRBV29-1 and TRBJ2-5; the D gene is possibly TRBD2 (6 bases). The length of the CDR3 is 13 residues. The germline V gene encodes CDR1 SQVTM and CDR2 ANQGSEA. Trimming stripped 7 bases from V and 8 bases from J, with 20 bases between. This CDR3 is CSASGDSPLTQYF. DNA for the CDR3: TGCAGCGCGTCCGGGGACTCACCTTTAACCCAGTACTTC.

This clonotype came up a few times. This sequence joins TRBV28 and TRBJ2-3; D gene unclear. Trimming took off 6 bases at V and 6 bases at J, with 7 bases between the two ends. Germline V CDR1 and CDR2: MDHEN, SYDVKM. The CDR3 consists of 11 residues. CDR3 DNA: TGTGCCAGCAGAACCCCCGATACGCAGTATTTT. This codes for CASRTPDTQYF.

A word on this clonotype: With a much larger clone just one base away, this may be a read error. V gene TRBV20-1 combines with J gene TRBJ2-3, with D possibly matching TRBD1 (6 bases). The CDR3 runs to 15 residues. Germline V gene lookup returns CDR1 DFQATT and CDR2 SNEGSKA (reference sequence). The CDR3 nucleotides read TGCAGTGCTAGAGACCCACTTGGGACAACAGGTACGCAGTATTTT. Protein product: CSARDPLGTTGTQYF.

In the case of this clonotype: An end of the junction differs from the germline gene, which may be a read error. The CDR3 DNA follows: TGTGCCAGCAGCCAAGATCGGGTGACAGTTAAGTGCTTC. It codes for CASSQDRVTVKCF. The V and J genes are TRBV3-1 and TRBJ2-7; D perhaps matches TRBD1 (5 bases). The V gene's germline CDR1 is LGHDT and CDR2 YNNKEL (reference sequence). CDR3 length equals 13 residues.

On this clonotype itself: The germline gene is not matched at one end of the junction; a read error may be the cause. The chain employs TRBV15 and TRBJ2-5; D ambiguous. The DNA end is a closer match to TRBJ2-7, so the J assignment may be wrong. The CDR3 is 12 residues long. Per the germline V gene, CDR1 is LNHNV and CDR2 is YYDKDF (reference sequence). The CDR3 sequence: CATNRSRYEQYF. CDR3 in DNA: TGTGCCACCAACAGATCTCGTTACGAGCAGTACTTC.

This chain uses TRBV30 with TRBJ2-1; D tentatively fits TRBD1 or TRBD2 (5 bases each). There are 12 residues in the CDR3. CDR1 is GTSNPN, CDR2 SVGIG, per germline (reference sequence). The germline V and J ends were trimmed by 3 bases and 7 bases, with 10 bases remaining between them. This CDR3 reads CAWSGTGNEQFF. The CDR3 DNA follows: TGTGCCTGGAGCGGGACGGGAAATGAGCAGTTCTTC.

This clonotype was observed a few times. The rearrangement uses TRBV12-3 or TRBV12-4 and TRBJ1-1, with D possibly matching TRBD1 (5 bases). V lost 6 bases, J lost 4 bases, and 9 bases lay in between. The CDR3 contains 12 residues. The CDR3 loop is CASRGGGTEAFF. The CDR3 DNA is TGTGCCAGCAGGGGCGGGGGCACTGAAGCTTTCTTT.

The J gene is TRBJ1-5, the V gene TRBV21-1; TRBD1 is the table's D call, not checked against the DNA. TRBV21-1 is a known pseudogene. The CDR3 contains 12 residues. The CDR3 region has the DNA TGTGCCACCCGGAATAGCAATCAGCCCCAGCATTTT. This gives the protein CATRNSNQPQHF.

V usage is TRBV5-1 and J usage is TRBJ1-1; the D is unclear. The length of the CDR3 is 12 residues. Trimming removed 6 bases from V and 7 bases from J, with 13 bases in between. Germline-derived CDR1 and CDR2 are SGHRS and YFSETQ. The DNA of the CDR3 is TGCGCCAGCACCTTAGGTGACCTTGAAGCTTTCTTT. Translated, it gives CASTLGDLEAFF. Based on the CDR3 plus reference TRBV5-1 and TRBJ1-1, the full variable domain is KAGVTQTPRYLIKTRGQQVTLSCSPISGHRSVSWYQQTPGQGLQFLFEYFSETQRNKGNFPGRFSGRQFSNSRSEMNVSTLELGDSALYLCASTLGDLEAFFGQGTRLTVV.

This clonotype was found many times. The gene calls are TRBV5-1 and TRBJ2-7; 9 positions match TRBD1. The trim removed 4 bases at V and 5 bases at J, leaving 10 bases unmatched. CDR3 length: 15 residues. Germline CDR1 is SGHRS and CDR2 is YFSETQ. CDR3 protein: CASSTDGTGLNEQYF. The CDR3 bases are TGCGCCAGCAGCACCGACGGGACAGGGCTGAACGAGCAGTACTTC.

The CDR3 sequence is CASSLSGTAYEQYF. CDR3 sequence (DNA): TGCGCCAGCAGCTTGAGTGGGACAGCCTACGAGCAGTACTTC. This rearrangement joins TRBV5-1 to TRBJ2-7, with 7 positions matching TRBD1. The germline V gene has CDR1 SGHRS and CDR2 YFSETQ. V shed 1 base and J 2 bases; nucleotides not matched to a gene: 3. CDR3 size: 14 residues.